One sample yielded the 3 T cell receptor beta chains listed below, sequenced in a study of regulatory T cells in long-lasting Graves disease. Time point meaning: persistent/refractory GD, antithyroid drugs over 5 years with positive TRAb. After RNA was extracted from PBMCs, the TCR library was made from it. Investigators prepared the TCR beta libraries by applying iRepertoire HTBI primers and Arm-PCR of CDR3 regions. TCRdb recomputed calls from the multiplex PCR reads with MiXCR, one row per CDR3 protein. Of about 470,000 distinct CDR3 sequences listed, around a fifth are singletons. Sequenced here: peripheral blood mononuclear cells (PBMCs), sampled when the disease was refractory, from a patient treated with antithyroid drugs. The receptors originated from a female donor with Graves disease.

This clonotype has ten or more counts. The chain links TRBV28 to TRBJ2-5; D is tentatively TRBD1 or TRBD2 (5 bases each). V was pared by 5 bases and J by 1 base, with 17 bases between. CDR1 and CDR2 (germline): MDHEN, SYDVKM. The CDR3 consists of 16 residues. As DNA, the CDR3 is TGTGCCAGCAGTCTAAGAGGGACGCCGAGCCAAGAGACCCAGTACTTC. This encodes CASSLRGTPSQETQYF.

Only a few counts were recorded for this clonotype. The chain employs TRBV5-1 and TRBJ1-6; possibly TRBD1 for D (5 bases). Germline V gene lookup returns CDR1 SGHRS and CDR2 YFSETQ. The CDR3 length is 15 residues. Trimming took off 0 bases at V and 6 bases at J, with 10 bases between the two ends. In DNA form, the CDR3 reads TGCGCCAGCAGCTTGGACAGGATCCTTAATTCACCCCTCCACTTT. Its translation: CASSLDRILNSPLHF. Based on the CDR3 plus reference TRBV5-1 and TRBJ1-6, the full variable domain is KAGVTQTPRYLIKTRGQQVTLSCSPISGHRSVSWYQQTPGQGLQFLFEYFSETQRNKGNFPGRFSGRQFSNSRSEMNVSTLELGDSALYLCASSLDRILNSPLHFGNGTRLTVT.

This clonotype was detected a few times. This rearrangement joins TRBV3-1 to TRBJ2-1, with 8 nucleotides matching TRBD1. Germline lookup yields CDR1 LGHDT and CDR2 YNNKEL (reference sequence). Trimming at V came to 2 bases and at J to 10 bases, leaving 4 bases not matched to a gene. This CDR3 is built from 13 residues. Written as DNA, the CDR3 is TGTGCCAGCAGCCAAACCGGGACAGGAGAGCAGTTCTTC. It translates to CASSQTGTGEQFF.